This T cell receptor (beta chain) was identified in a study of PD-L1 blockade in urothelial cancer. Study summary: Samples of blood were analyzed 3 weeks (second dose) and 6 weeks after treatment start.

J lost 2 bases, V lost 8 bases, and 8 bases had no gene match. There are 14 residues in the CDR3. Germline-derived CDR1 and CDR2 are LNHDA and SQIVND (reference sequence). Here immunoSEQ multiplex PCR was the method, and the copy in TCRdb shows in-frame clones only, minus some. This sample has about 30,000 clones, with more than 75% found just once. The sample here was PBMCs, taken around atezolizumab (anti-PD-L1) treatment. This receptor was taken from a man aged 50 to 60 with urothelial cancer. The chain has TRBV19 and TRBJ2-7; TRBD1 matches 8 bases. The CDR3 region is CASSPGTGPYEQYF. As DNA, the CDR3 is TGTGCCAGTTCACCCGGGACAGGCCCCTACGAGCAGTACTTC.